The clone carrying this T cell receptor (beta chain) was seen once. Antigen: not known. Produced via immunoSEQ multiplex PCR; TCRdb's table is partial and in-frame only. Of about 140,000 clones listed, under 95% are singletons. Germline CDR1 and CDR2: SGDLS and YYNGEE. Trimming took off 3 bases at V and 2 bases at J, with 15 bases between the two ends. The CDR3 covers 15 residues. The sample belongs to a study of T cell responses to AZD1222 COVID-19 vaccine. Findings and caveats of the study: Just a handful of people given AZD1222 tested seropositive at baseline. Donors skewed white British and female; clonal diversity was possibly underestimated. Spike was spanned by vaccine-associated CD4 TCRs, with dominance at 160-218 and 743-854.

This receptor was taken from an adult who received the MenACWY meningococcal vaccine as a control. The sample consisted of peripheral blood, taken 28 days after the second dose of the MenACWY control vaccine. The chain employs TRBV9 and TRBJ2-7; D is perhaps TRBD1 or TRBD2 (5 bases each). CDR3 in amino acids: CASSEGPRPTYEQYF. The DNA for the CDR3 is TGTGCCAGCAGCGAGGGACCTAGACCCACCTACGAGCAGTACTTC.